This TCR beta chain emerged from a study of cytomegalovirus exposure and HLA in healthy donors. At the level of the study: Unique TCRs numbering roughly 85 million, obtained from HLA-typed donors, made up an early data release. General observations from the study: While the bulk of TCR sequences proved rare, some public TCRs turned up in many donors. Researchers reportedly found TCR beta sequences accurately predicted most subjects' HLA-A and HLA-B alleles. No immune exposure information besides CMV serostatus was available.

The junction had 0 bases not matched to a gene; V was cut back by 3 bases and J by 3 bases. The CDR3 is 13 residues long. The germline V gene encodes CDR1 KGHSH and CDR2 LQKENI. Use of 60 Vbeta and 13 Jbeta primers characterized the PCR. The protocol was immunoSEQ multiplex PCR, while the TCRdb copy is restricted to in-frame clones and leaves out a portion. This sample carries around 140,000 clones, around 78% of them seen once, and the ten largest clones take approximately 1.4%. Worth noting for this clone: What it binds is unknown.

Sequencing input: PBMCs. V is TRBV18 and J is TRBJ2-5; TRBD1 matches 8 bases. This receptor was obtained from a man in his forties in good health and CMV-seronegative. CDR3 in amino acids: CASSPGQEETQYF. Written as DNA, the CDR3 is TGTGCCAGCTCACCGGGACAGGAAGAGACCCAGTACTTC. The whole variable domain, remainder taken from reference TRBV18 and TRBJ2-5, is NAGVMQNPRHLVRRRGQEARLRCSPMKGHSHVYWYRQLPEEGLKFMVYLQKENIIDESGMPKERFSAEFPKEGPSILRIQQVVRGDSAAYFCASSPGQEETQYFGPGTRLLVL.